The 8 T cell receptor beta chains below come from one sample, sequenced in a study of beta chain features in type 1 diabetes. Expressed TCRB transcripts were sequenced after all isolated RNA was converted to cDNA. Some clones are missing from TCRdb's copy, which holds only in-frame ones; the method was immunoSEQ multiplex PCR. The table has roughly 450,000 clones, over 11% seen once. Material: naive CD4+ T cells from blood. The receptors here all came from a man aged 30-40 years in good health.

This clone was recorded a few times. This rearrangement joins TRBV27 to TRBJ1-2; D gene unclear. This CDR3 spans 14 amino acids. Trimming shortened V by 6 bases and J by 2 bases, and 13 bases separated the two germline ends. CDR1 is MNHEY and CDR2 is SMNVEV in the germline V gene (reference sequence). Here the CDR3 reads CASRRGGGNYGYTF. CDR3 sequence (DNA): TGTGCCAGCAGACGAGGCGGCGGGAACTATGGCTACACCTTC.

This sequence joins TRBV25-1 and TRBJ2-1, with TRBD2 matching over 8 bases. This CDR3 has 16 residues. Trimming at V came to 6 bases and at J to 8 bases, leaving 15 bases not matched to a gene. CDR1 is MGHDK, CDR2 SYGVNS, per germline. CDR3 DNA: TGTGCCAGCAGCCTAGTACTCGGGGGGGCTATCGATGAGCAGTTCTTC. Translated, it gives CASSLVLGGAIDEQFF.

The chain combines TRBV10-2 with TRBJ2-3, with TRBD2 matching over 10 bases. CDR1 is WSHSY and CDR2 is SAAADI in the germline V gene. The CDR3 runs to 16 residues. V lost 7 bases, J lost 4 bases, and 11 bases stayed unmatched. The chain's CDR3 is CASKASSGSFPDTQYF. The CDR3 region has the DNA TGCGCCAGCAAAGCTTCTAGCGGGAGCTTCCCAGATACGCAGTATTTT.

V usage is TRBV9 and J usage is TRBJ2-7; 10 nucleotides align to TRBD2. Per germline, CDR1 SGDLS and CDR2 YYNGEE. The length of the CDR3 is 18 residues. V was clipped by 0 bases and J by 0 bases; unmatched bases: 9. The CDR3 sequence is CASSVGWTSGKVSYEQYF. The CDR3 nucleotides read TGTGCCAGCAGCGTAGGATGGACTAGCGGAAAAGTCTCCTACGAGCAGTACTTC.

The table lists this clone with a few counts. The rearrangement links TRBV6-6 to TRBJ1-2; D gene ambiguous. The CDR3 runs to 15 residues. Germline V gene data show CDR1 as MNHNY and CDR2 as SVGAGI (reference sequence). The V end was cut by 4 bases, the J end by 1 base, with 13 bases between. Written as DNA, the CDR3 is TGTGCCAGCAGTTCCCGGGCTAGACGTAACTATGGCTACACCTTC. It yields the protein CASSSRARRNYGYTF.

There are a few counts of this clone. The V and J genes are TRBV7-9 and TRBJ2-7, with 7 bases matching TRBD1. The CDR3 extends over 14 amino acids. J lost 6 bases, V lost 6 bases, and 11 bases had no gene match. Germline CDR1 SEHNR, CDR2 FQNEAQ (reference sequence). The CDR3 nucleotides read TGTGCCAGCAGTCCTCGGAGGACAGGCGGCGAGCAGTACTTC. As protein: CASSPRRTGGEQYF.

The rearrangement joins TRBV6-1 to TRBJ1-1; D is perhaps TRBD1 (5 bases). V gave up 8 bases and J gave up 5 bases, with 15 bases separating them. Germline V gene lookup returns CDR1 MNHNS and CDR2 SASEGT. This CDR3 is 13 amino acids long. The CDR3 sequence: CASVDILGTEAFF. The CDR3 region has the DNA TGTGCCAGCGTGGACATACTGGGTACTGAAGCTTTCTTT.

This clone was seen only once. This chain joins TRBV6-6 and TRBJ1-1, with 7 bases matching TRBD1. CDR1 is MNHNY and CDR2 is SVGAGI in the germline V gene (reference sequence). V lost 3 bases and J lost 5; bases outside the gene matches: 6. CDR3 length: 14 residues. CDR3 nucleotides: TGTGCCAGCAGTTATCGCGCAGGGGGGACTGAAGCTTTCTTT. This sequence encodes CASSYRAGGTEAFF.